Shown below are 27 T cell receptor beta chains from a single sample sequenced in a study of kidney transplant recipient with SARS-CoV-2 infection. TCRdb used MiXCR to reprocess the reads, holding one entry per CDR3 protein. The sample contains under 300,000 distinct CDR3 sequences, more than 25% of which appear only once. Material: a blood sample, obtained at baseline and on day 111 from a kidney transplant recipient. The receptors originated from a male patient aged 30 to 39 who had COVID-19 and was a kidney transplant recipient. The graft donor may have contributed some T cells.

This clonotype was seen many times. The V gene is TRBV3-1, the J gene TRBJ1-1; D remains unclear. The CDR3 is 17 residues long. Germline V CDR1 and CDR2: LGHDT, YNNKEL (reference sequence). V was shortened by 5 bases and J by 4 bases, with 23 bases between the two germline ends. As DNA, the CDR3 is TGTGCCAGCAGCGAGTTTAATCCCATTTCAATTCGCACTGAAGCTTTCTTT. It translates to CASSEFNPISIRTEAFF. Together with reference TRBV3-1 and TRBJ1-1, the CDR3 gives the full variable domain: DTAVSQTPKYLVTQMGNDKSIKCEQNLGHDTMYWYKQDSKKFLKIMFSYNNKELIINETVPNRFSPKSPDKAHLNLHINSLELGDSAVYFCASSEFNPISIRTEAFFGQGTRLTVV.

This clonotype was picked up many times. The chain joins TRBV10-2 to TRBJ2-1; D gene unclear. The CDR3 has 13 amino acids. CDR1 WSHSY and CDR2 SAAADI come from the germline V gene. The V gene lost 4 bases and the J gene lost 4 bases, with 8 bases spanning the gap. CDR3 loop: CASSGSDYNEQFF. In DNA form, the CDR3 reads TGCGCCAGCAGTGGATCGGATTACAATGAGCAGTTCTTC.

The table lists this clonotype with a count of one. This clone may be a read error of a much larger clone one base away. The genes are TRBV12-3 or TRBV12-4 and TRBJ2-3; 7 nucleotides match TRBD2. The J call may be mistaken, given a closer DNA end match to TRBJ2-5. The CDR3 contains 14 residues. The CDR3, as DNA: TGTGCCAGCAGTTTAGCGGGGGGGAAAGAGGCCCAGTACTTC. Translating gives CASSLAGGKEAQYF.

This clonotype was picked up a small number of times. The chain is built from TRBV3-2 and TRBJ2-1. TRBV3-2 counts as a pseudogene. This CDR3 region has 12 residues. CDR3 in DNA: TGTGCCGGCAGCCAAGTTCGGAATGAGCAGTTCTTC. Its protein is CAGSQVRNEQFF.

This clonotype came up once. This may stem from a read error, because a much larger clone lies one nucleotide away. The chain is built from TRBV7-8 and TRBJ1-2, with D uncertain. CDR1 and CDR2 (germline): SGHVS, FQNEAQ. Trimming left V 5 bases short and J 4 bases short, with 23 bases between. The CDR3 is 17 amino acids. CDR3 DNA sequence: TGTGCCAGCAGCCAGGACGGGTTTACCCGAAAGACCTATGGCTACACCTTC. As protein: CASSQDGFTRKTYGYTF.

This clonotype occurred many times. The V call is TRBV21-1, the J call TRBJ1-1; the table assigns TRBD1, which was not confirmed against the DNA. TRBV21-1 is classified as a pseudogene. This CDR3 contains 14 residues. The CDR3 sequence is CASSPSNRASEAFF. The CDR3 region has the DNA TGTGCCAGCAGCCCATCGAACAGGGCGTCTGAAGCTTTCTTT.

This clonotype was found many times. The J gene is TRBJ2-5, the V gene TRBV28, with 12 bases matching TRBD1. CDR1 MDHEN and CDR2 SYDVKM come from the germline V gene. The ends lost 0 bases at V and 4 bases at J; junction bases unmatched: 3. The CDR3 covers 16 residues. The CDR3 DNA reads as TGTGCCAGCAGTTTATGGGGGACAGGGGGCGGAGAGACCCAGTACTTC. It translates to CASSLWGTGGGETQYF.

The rearrangement uses TRBV19 and TRBJ2-2, with D possibly being TRBD2 (6 bases). V dropped 7 bases and J dropped 6 bases, with 27 bases sitting between them. CDR1 is LNHDA and CDR2 is SQIVND in the germline V gene (reference sequence). CDR3 length equals 18 residues. The CDR3 bases are TGTGCCAGTAACACCCTAACAAGAGGTGGAGGGGACGCCGGGGAGCTGTTTTTT. As protein: CASNTLTRGGGDAGELFF.

CDR3 coding DNA: TGTGCCAGCAGTTCGGCGGGAGGAGCCTACAATGAGCAGTTCTTC. Translation gives CASSSAGGAYNEQFF. V is TRBV27 and J is TRBJ2-1, with 8 bases lining up with TRBD2. The CDR3 consists of 15 residues. CDR1 MNHEY and CDR2 SMNVEV come from the germline V gene (reference sequence). V was clipped by 4 bases and J by 2 bases; unmatched bases: 4.

The chain carries TRBV7-2 and TRBJ2-3; D is unclear. The CDR3 loop spans 14 amino acids. Per germline, CDR1 SGHTA and CDR2 FQGNSA. The V end lost 4 bases, the J end lost 6 bases, and 14 bases lay between the germline ends. CDR3 region: CASSYGYGPDTQYF. For the CDR3, the DNA is TGTGCCAGCAGCTACGGGTACGGTCCCGATACGCAGTATTTT.

As for this clonotype: It may be a read error: a sequence one base away is much more abundant. This CDR3 is missing its conserved last phenylalanine or tryptophan, likely due to a read error. This chain uses TRBV6-5 with TRBJ1-1, with D possibly being TRBD1 (5 bases). V was shortened by 7 bases and J by 0 bases, with 15 bases between the two germline ends. This CDR3 is 15 amino acids long. Germline CDR1 MNHEY, CDR2 SVGAGI. This CDR3 is CASTKAGTVNTEAFS. The DNA for the CDR3 is TGTGCCAGCACCAAGGCCGGGACGGTGAACACTGAAGCTTTCTCT.

This chain uses TRBV30 with TRBJ1-2; no definite D call. With 8 bases removed from V and 4 bases from J, the gap between germline ends came to 26 bases. CDR3 length: 16 amino acids. Germline CDR1 GTSNPN, CDR2 SVGIG (reference sequence). Here the CDR3 DNA reads TGTGCCCGGCTAGCCGGGCGTTATAGAAAGACCTATGGCTACACCTTC. Protein sequence: CARLAGRYRKTYGYTF.

In this sample, this clonotype turned up many times. The V and J genes are TRBV5-1 and TRBJ2-2; tentatively, D is TRBD2 (5 bases). The length of the CDR3 is 16 residues. Trimming took off 0 bases at V and 5 bases at J, with 14 bases between the two ends. Germline CDR1 and CDR2: SGHRS and YFSETQ. CDR3 sequence: CASSLEGPGWTGELFF. As DNA, the CDR3 is TGCGCCAGCAGCTTGGAGGGCCCGGGATGGACCGGGGAGCTGTTTTTT.

Comment on this clonotype: A much larger clone differs from this one at a single base, so this may be a read error. The genes are TRBV5-5 and TRBJ2-3, with D possibly being TRBD2 (6 bases). Germline loops: CDR1 SGHKS, CDR2 YYEKEE (reference sequence). The CDR3 is 15 residues long. CDR3 sequence (DNA): TGTGCCAGCAGCTTATCCGGGAGTGGGAAAGATGCGCAGTATTTT. Amino acid sequence: CASSLSGSGKDAQYF.

The V gene is TRBV6-4, the J gene TRBJ2-3; 13 bases align to TRBD2. The CDR3 has 15 amino acids. Germline V gene sequence: CDR1 MRHNA, CDR2 SNTAGT. The trim removed 4 bases at V and 6 bases at J, leaving 4 bases unmatched. This CDR3 reads CASSGTSGSMDTQYF. The CDR3 region has the DNA TGTGCCAGCAGTGGGACTAGCGGGAGCATGGATACGCAGTATTTT.

Comments on this clonotype: A much larger clone differs from this one at a single base, so this may be a read error. V usage is TRBV25-1 and J usage is TRBJ2-2; TRBD2 matches at 10 bases. Per the germline V gene, CDR1 is MGHDK and CDR2 is SYGVNS. This CDR3 comprises 14 residues. The CDR3 DNA follows: TGTACCAGCAGTGATCCTAGCGGGAGTCCCGAGCTGTTTTTT. Translated, it gives CTSSDPSGSPELFF.

This clonotype has more than one count but fewer than ten. The gene calls are TRBV20-1 and TRBJ2-7, with 10 bases aligning to TRBD2. V was clipped by 6 bases and J by 3 bases; unmatched bases: 5. Germline CDR1 and CDR2: DFQATT and SNEGSKA (reference sequence). This CDR3 contains 13 residues. CDR3 residues: CSATTSGIYEQYF. The CDR3, as DNA: TGCAGTGCAACCACTAGCGGGATCTACGAGCAGTACTTC.

This clonotype was counted ten times or more. V usage is TRBV29-1 and J usage is TRBJ1-2, with TRBD1 identical over 8 bases. Germline trimming cut 8 bases from V and 5 bases from J; bases unmatched to any gene: 10. The CDR3 has 13 amino acids. The germline CDR1 and CDR2 sequences are SQVTM and ANQGSEA. CDR3 loop: CSIHPGQDYGYTF. CDR3 in DNA: TGCAGCATTCATCCGGGACAGGATTATGGCTACACCTTC.

To note about this clonotype: It may be a read error: a sequence one base away is much more abundant. V is TRBV9 and J is TRBJ2-2, with TRBD2 identical over 8 bases. The CDR3 is 18 residues long. Germline V gene data show CDR1 as SGDLS and CDR2 as YYNGEE. The DNA of the CDR3 is TGTGCCGGCAGGCCTCGTAGCGGGGATCCTGCGAACACCGGGGAGCTGTTTTTT. Translation gives CAGRPRSGDPANTGELFF.

This clonotype has ten or more counts. The chain combines TRBV6-1 with TRBJ1-3; a weak D match, TRBD1 (6 bases). V was cut by 2 bases and J by 4 bases, with 15 bases left in between. Per germline, CDR1 MNHNS and CDR2 SASEGT. The CDR3 has 16 residues. In DNA, the CDR3 is TGTGCCAGCAGTGAAATAGACAGGAGAGAAGGAAACACCATATATTTT. It encodes CASSEIDRREGNTIYF.

This clonotype appeared a few times. The chain recombines TRBV21-1 with TRBJ2-3. TRBV21-1 is a pseudogene locus. This CDR3 has 17 amino acids. The CDR3 DNA follows: TGTGCCAGCAGTTCGTGCATAGCTACAGTCATGCAAGATACGCAGTATTTT. Its protein is CASSSCIATVMQDTQYF.

Turning to this clonotype: Given a much more abundant clone one base away, this may be a read error. The V call is TRBV6-5, the J call TRBJ1-2, with D possibly matching TRBD1 (6 bases). This CDR3 contains 15 residues. CDR1 is MNHEY and CDR2 is SVGAGI in the germline V gene. Trimming removed 7 bases from V and 0 bases from J, with 15 bases in between. CDR3: CASKLTGRSNYGYTF. DNA of the CDR3: TGTGCCAGCAAGCTAACAGGGCGTTCTAACTATGGCTACACCTTC.

This clonotype was found many times. The CDR3 DNA follows: TGTGCCAGCAGTTCGCGTGAAGGTGGGAGAAAGACCTATGGCTACACCTTC. It translates to CASSSREGGRKTYGYTF. The chain is built from TRBV6-6 and TRBJ1-2; no clear D. The CDR3 extends over 17 amino acids. Trimming removed 4 bases at V and 4 bases at J, with 22 bases between. Germline lookup yields CDR1 MNHNY and CDR2 SVGAGI (reference sequence).

The J gene is TRBJ2-3, the V gene TRBV12-3 or TRBV12-4; no reliable D call. This CDR3 spans 12 amino acids. Trimming took 4 bases from V and 3 from J, leaving 5 bases between them. CDR3 nucleotides: TGTGCCAGCAGTTCCCGGACAGATACGCAGTATTTT. Amino acids: CASSSRTDTQYF.

Worth noting for this clonotype: A much bigger clone sits one base away, suggesting this may be a read error. The V call is TRBV20-1, the J call TRBJ2-7, with D tentatively TRBD1 or TRBD2 (5 bases each). Germline lookup yields CDR1 DFQATT and CDR2 SNEGSKA (reference sequence). There are 16 residues in the CDR3. CDR3 nucleotide sequence: TGCAGTGCTGGAGATGTAACCGGGGCAAACTCCTACGAGCAGTACTTC. It encodes CSAGDVTGANSYEQYF.

This clonotype was picked up many times. The V call is TRBV18, the J call TRBJ2-7; D is unclear. Trimming took 2 bases from V and 3 from J, leaving 11 bases between them. Germline lookup yields CDR1 KGHSH and CDR2 LQKENI. The CDR3 is 14 residues long. As DNA, the CDR3 is TGTGCCAGCTCACCAGTCCTCTTCAGCTACGAGCAGTACTTC. Translating gives CASSPVLFSYEQYF.

Regarding this clonotype: One base away lies a much larger clone, so this may be a sequencing read error. The chain employs TRBV23-1 and TRBJ2-1, with 7 positions matching TRBD1. The J call could be wrong; TRBJ2-5 is a better fit for the DNA end. TRBV23-1 is noted as an ORF with a role that remains uncertain. This CDR3 contains 14 residues. The CDR3 protein is CASSQGDRQETQYF. DNA for the CDR3: TGCGCCAGCAGTCAAGGGGACAGACAAGAGACCCAGTACTTC.